The T cell receptor (beta chain) under discussion was sequenced for a study of cytomegalovirus exposure and HLA in healthy donors. Researchers ran the PCR with 60 Vbeta and 13 Jbeta primers. The table came from immunoSEQ multiplex PCR; TCRdb's copy has only in-frame clones and leaves some out. The repertoire holds 150,000 to 200,000 clones, around 80% seen once, with around 11% in the top ten. This clone was seen a few times. This TCR was sampled from a man aged 18 to 29 in good health and CMV-seropositive. Source material: PBMCs.

The CDR3 reads CAHSLAGVDQETQYF. CDR3 nucleotide sequence: TGTGCCCACTCCCTGGCGGGAGTGGACCAAGAGACCCAGTACTTC. J is TRBJ2-5 and V is TRBV6-1; TRBD2 matches 7 bases. CDR1 is MNHNS, CDR2 SASEGT, per germline. V shed 11 bases, J shed 0 bases, and the junction held 12 bases outside the gene matches. The CDR3 extends over 15 amino acids.